This T cell receptor beta chain is from a study of Graves' ophthalmopathy and Graves' hyperthyroidism. This clonotype was picked up many times. Trimming took 0 bases from V and 4 from J, leaving 10 bases between them. CDR3 length equals 14 residues. Germline-derived CDR1 and CDR2 are MNHNS and SASEGT. For repertoire sequencing, the TCR beta CDR3 regions were amplified from RNA transcripts. HTBI primers were employed in first-round RT-PCR, then a second-round multiplex PCR followed. TCRdb ran MiXCR on the multiplex PCR reads and lists one entry per CDR3 protein. The table lists about 340,000 distinct CDR3 sequences, about a sixth of them singletons.

The source is an adult man with Graves' ophthalmopathy. Material for sequencing was peripheral blood. V gene TRBV6-1 combines with J gene TRBJ2-7; no definite D call. CDR3 in DNA: TGTGCCAGCAGTGAAGCACCCGGCCTGTACGAGCAGTACTTC. As protein: CASSEAPGLYEQYF.